The source of this TCR beta chain is a study of graft-versus-host responses after intestinal transplantation. Across the whole study: All of the recipients had induction that used anti-thymocyte globulin, then tacrolimus and steroids for three to four years. Study-level points and caveats: GvH clones occurred in recipient marrow; some first appeared in ileum or blood.

The table came from immunoSEQ multiplex PCR; TCRdb's copy has only in-frame clones and leaves some out. The table lists 130,000 or so clones, nearly 95% of them singletons. As for this clone: Its antigen remains unidentified.

The receptor's source is a human donor who received an intestinal transplant. The sample in question was unstimulated CD4+ T cells sorted from spleen or lymph node cells, obtained before intestinal transplant.

CDR3 protein: CASSPAPPASSYEQYF. The CDR3, as DNA: TGTGCCAGTAGTCCCGCCCCCCCGGCTAGCAGCTACGAGCAGTACTTC. The V and J genes are TRBV19 and TRBJ2-7; D possibly corresponds to TRBD2 (5 bases). Germline CDR1 LNHDA, CDR2 SQIVND (reference sequence). Trimming pared 5 bases from V and 3 bases from J, leaving 20 bases between. The CDR3 is 16 residues long. The full variable domain, with the rest looked up from reference TRBV19 and TRBJ2-7, is DGGITQSPKYLFRKEGQNVTLSCEQNLNHDAMYWYRQDPGQGLRLIYYSQIVNDFQKGDIAEGYSVSREKKESFPLTVTSAQKNPTAFYLCASSPAPPASSYEQYFGPGTRLTVT.